This TCR beta chain appears in the sequencing data of a study of blood T cell repertoires in COVID-19. As processed by the authors: Estimation of nucleated cell counts was performed using reference gene primer amplification. Libraries were prepared by immunoSEQ multiplex PCR; TCRdb keeps only in-frame clonotypes and omits some of them. For V, J and clone size, that table is used; D and trimming come from the DNA. The data show some 300,000 clones, with more than 75% seen just once and approximately 2% held by the top ten. Participants, roughly 18 to 89 years old, spanned 25 or so US areas. Cohorts were assigned according to the clinical history that participants reported. Sequenced material: PBMCs or T cells enriched from blood (not recorded which). The receptor was derived from a woman in her fifties or sixties in a cohort exposed to, infected with or recovered from COVID-19 (not recorded which).

CDR3 DNA sequence: TGTGCCAGCAGCGGTCATGAATTGGCCTCTGGGGCCAACGTCCTGACTTTC. Residues: CASSGHELASGANVLTF. V is TRBV9 and J is TRBJ2-6; no clear D. Trimming took 3 bases from V and 0 from J, leaving 13 bases between them. The CDR3 has 17 residues. The germline V gene encodes CDR1 SGDLS and CDR2 YYNGEE.